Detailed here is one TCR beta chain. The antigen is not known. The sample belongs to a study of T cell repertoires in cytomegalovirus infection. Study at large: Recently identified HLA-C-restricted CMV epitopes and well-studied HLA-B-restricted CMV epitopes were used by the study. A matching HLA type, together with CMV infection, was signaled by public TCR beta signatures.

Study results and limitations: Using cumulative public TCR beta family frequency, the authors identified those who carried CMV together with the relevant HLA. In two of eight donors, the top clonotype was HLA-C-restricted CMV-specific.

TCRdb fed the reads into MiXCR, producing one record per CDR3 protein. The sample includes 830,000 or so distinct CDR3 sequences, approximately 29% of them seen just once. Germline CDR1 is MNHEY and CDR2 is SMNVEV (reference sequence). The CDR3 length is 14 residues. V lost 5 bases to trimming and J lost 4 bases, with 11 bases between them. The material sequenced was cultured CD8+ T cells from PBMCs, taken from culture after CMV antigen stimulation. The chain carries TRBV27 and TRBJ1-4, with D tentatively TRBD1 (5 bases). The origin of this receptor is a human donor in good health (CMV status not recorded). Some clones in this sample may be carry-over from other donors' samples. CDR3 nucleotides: TGTGCCAGCAGTATCGGGGGACTTAATGAAAAACTGTTTTTT. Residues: CASSIGGLNEKLFF.